Listed below are T cell receptor beta chains from one sample, sequenced in a study of technical replicates of blood from several donors. The protocol was immunoSEQ multiplex PCR, while the TCRdb copy is restricted to in-frame clones and leaves out a portion. The data contain roughly 100,000 clones, around 95% of them seen just once; the ten biggest clones take up 0.2% to 0.25%. Sequencing was carried out using T cells isolated from PBMCs. The source of these receptors is a human donor in good health. The CDR3 runs from the conserved cysteine through the conserved F or W. Each record gives: D gene, clone size, V gene, J gene, CDR3 DNA, CDR3 protein. A D gene is named only where the DNA matches it firmly. Only some rows state a clone size, as once, few, many or a class for expanded clones.

NA	NA	TRBV7-9	TRBJ1-5	TGTGCCAGCAGCTCTACCGACAGGCCATCACAGCCCCAGCATTTT	CASSSTDRPSQPQHF
NA	NA	TRBV6-1	TRBJ2-7	TGTGCCAGTGGACAGACCCGTTCCTACGAGCAGTACTTC	CASGQTRSYEQYF
NA	NA	TRBV27	TRBJ2-1	TGTGCCAGCAGTTCCATCAGGGTCCAAGCTTACAATGAGCAGTTCTTC	CASSSIRVQAYNEQFF
TRBD2	NA	TRBV29-1	TRBJ2-3	TGCAGCGTAGATAGCGGGGGCTACACAGATACGCAGTATTTT	CSVDSGGYTDTQYF
TRBD2	NA	TRBV19	TRBJ2-1	TGTGCCAGTACGAAGGGGACTAGCGGGGGGAATGAGCAGTTCTTC	CASTKGTSGGNEQFF
TRBD1	NA	TRBV6-5	TRBJ1-1	TGTGCCAGCAGAGGGACAGGGTTAACTGAAGCTTTCTTT	CASRGTGLTEAFF
TRBD2	NA	TRBV4-2	TRBJ2-1	TGTGCCAGCAGCCAAGAGGCGCGGGGACTAGAGAGTTTCTTC	CASSQEARGLESFF
TRBD2	NA	TRBV7-9	TRBJ2-3	TGTGCCATACGGGAGGGCCCAGATACGCAGTATTTT	CAIREGPDTQYF
NA	few	TRBV5-4	TRBJ1-1	TGTGCCAGCAGCTTAGGACAAAGGAACACTGAAGCTTTCTTT	CASSLGQRNTEAFF
NA	NA	TRBV19	TRBJ2-2	TGTGCCAGTAGTCTCCGGACAAGTTCCGCCCACGGGGAGCTGTTTTTT	CASSLRTSSAHGELFF
TRBD2	NA	TRBV4-1	TRBJ2-7	TGCGCCAGCAGCCAGGAAGGGACTAGCTACGAGCAGTACTTC	CASSQEGTSYEQYF
TRBD2	NA	TRBV28	TRBJ2-2	TGTGCCAGCAGCTACCCTACTAGCGGGCTGAACACCGGGGAGCTGTTTTTT	CASSYPTSGLNTGELFF
NA	once	TRBV10-3	TRBJ2-7	TGTGCCATCAGTGAGTCCGCAGGGATTGCCGAGCAGTACTTC	CAISESAGIAEQYF
NA	NA	TRBV29-1	TRBJ1-1	TGCAGCGTTGAATCGAAAACAGGGATTGAAGCTTTCTTT	CSVESKTGIEAFF
NA	once	TRBV2	TRBJ2-7	TGTGCCAGCAGTGCGGAGGGAGTAGATTACGAGCAGTACTTC	CASSAEGVDYEQYF
NA	once	TRBV2	TRBJ1-5	TGTGCCACTAAAGAGGGGGGCAATCAGCCCCAGCATTTT	CATKEGGNQPQHF
NA	NA	TRBV6-4	TRBJ2-4	TGTGCCAGCAGTGGAGATGTCAAAAACATTCAGTACTTC	CASSGDVKNIQYF
NA	NA	TRBV11-3	TRBJ1-1	TGTGCCAGCAGCTTCCCGATTCGCGGGATAAAATACACTGAAGCTTTCTTT	CASSFPIRGIKYTEAFF
NA	NA	TRBV7-9	TRBJ2-3	TGTGCCAGTAAACTCGCAGATACGCAGTATTTT	CASKLADTQYF
NA	NA	TRBV15	TRBJ2-5	TGTGCCACCAGCAGGGAGACCGGAGAGACCCAGTACTTC	CATSRETGETQYF
TRBD1	NA	TRBV6-4	TRBJ1-5	TGTGCCAGCAGTGAACAGGGGGCAGGTCAGCCCCAGCATTTT	CASSEQGAGQPQHF
NA	NA	TRBV19	TRBJ1-2	TGTGCCAGCTCCAACAGGGACTATGGCTACACCTTC	CASSNRDYGYTF
TRBD1	NA	TRBV6-1	TRBJ1-1	TGTGCCAGCAGTAAAAGAACAGGGGAAATCGCTGAAGCTTTCTTT	CASSKRTGEIAEAFF
NA	NA	TRBV2	TRBJ1-6	TGTGCCAGCAGTGGGACAGACAATTCACCCCTCCACTTT	CASSGTDNSPLHF
NA	NA	TRBV10-2	TRBJ2-1	TGCGCCAGCAGTGTAGCGAATGAGCAGTTCTTC	CASSVANEQFF
NA	NA	TRBV6-5	TRBJ2-5	TGTGCCAGCACAGCGAGGGGGGAGACCCAGTACTTC	CASTARGETQYF
TRBD1	few	TRBV7-9	TRBJ2-7	TGTGCCAGCAGCGGACCACAGGGGGTATACGAGCAGTACTTC	CASSGPQGVYEQYF
TRBD1	NA	TRBV5-1	TRBJ1-4	TGCGCCAGCACTCCACGTCCGGGACAGGTTAATGAAAAACTGTTTTTT	CASTPRPGQVNEKLFF
TRBD2	NA	TRBV13	TRBJ2-7	TGTGCCAGCAGCCGTTCGCCGGGACTAGCGGGAGACGAGCAGTACTTC	CASSRSPGLAGDEQYF
TRBD1	NA	TRBV7-9	TRBJ1-5	TGTGCCAGCAGCTCAACCGGGACAGGGTATGGCAATCAGCCCCAGCATTTT	CASSSTGTGYGNQPQHF
TRBD1	NA	TRBV7-6	TRBJ1-2	TGTGCCAGCAGCCCGGGACAGGGATTCTATGGCTACACCTTC	CASSPGQGFYGYTF
NA	NA	TRBV2	TRBJ2-5	TGTGCCAGCGGAGGACAGAGAAGAGAGACCCAGTACTTC	CASGGQRRETQYF
NA	NA	TRBV6-6	TRBJ2-3	TGTGCCAGCAGCTTGAGCGGGTCCTACACAGATACGCAGTATTTT	CASSLSGSYTDTQYF
TRBD1	NA	TRBV2	TRBJ2-7	TGTGCCAGCAGGAGGAGGACAGGGTCTTCCTCCTACGAGCAGTACTTC	CASRRRTGSSSYEQYF
NA	NA	TRBV5-1	TRBJ1-4	TGCGCCAGCAGCGCAAAACTCCGGGCAAGGGGAACTAATGAAAAACTGTTTTTT	CASSAKLRARGTNEKLFF
TRBD1	few	TRBV11-2	TRBJ1-2	TGTGCCAGCAGCTCCACCCGGAGGGACAGATCTCAGGGAGGCTATGGCTACACCTTC	CASSSTRRDRSQGGYGYTF
NA	NA	TRBV6-1	TRBJ1-4	TGTGCCAGCTTTGGGTATGCGGACACTGAAAAACTGTTTTTT	CASFGYADTEKLFF
TRBD1	NA	TRBV28	TRBJ2-1	TGTGCCAGCAGTTCCGGGGCGACAGGGGCGAATGAGCAGTTCTTC	CASSSGATGANEQFF
TRBD1	NA	TRBV10-1	TRBJ2-7	TGCGCCAGCGCCGGGACAGGGATCTCCTACGAGCAGTACTTC	CASAGTGISYEQYF
NA	NA	TRBV7-9	TRBJ2-1	TGTGCCACAACTACCCTAACCCGCGGGCAGGGGAAGTCCTACAATGAGCAGTTCTTC	CATTTLTRGQGKSYNEQFF
NA	NA	TRBV19	TRBJ1-5	TGTGCCAGTAGTACCGGGGGTAAACAGCCCCAGCATTTT	CASSTGGKQPQHF